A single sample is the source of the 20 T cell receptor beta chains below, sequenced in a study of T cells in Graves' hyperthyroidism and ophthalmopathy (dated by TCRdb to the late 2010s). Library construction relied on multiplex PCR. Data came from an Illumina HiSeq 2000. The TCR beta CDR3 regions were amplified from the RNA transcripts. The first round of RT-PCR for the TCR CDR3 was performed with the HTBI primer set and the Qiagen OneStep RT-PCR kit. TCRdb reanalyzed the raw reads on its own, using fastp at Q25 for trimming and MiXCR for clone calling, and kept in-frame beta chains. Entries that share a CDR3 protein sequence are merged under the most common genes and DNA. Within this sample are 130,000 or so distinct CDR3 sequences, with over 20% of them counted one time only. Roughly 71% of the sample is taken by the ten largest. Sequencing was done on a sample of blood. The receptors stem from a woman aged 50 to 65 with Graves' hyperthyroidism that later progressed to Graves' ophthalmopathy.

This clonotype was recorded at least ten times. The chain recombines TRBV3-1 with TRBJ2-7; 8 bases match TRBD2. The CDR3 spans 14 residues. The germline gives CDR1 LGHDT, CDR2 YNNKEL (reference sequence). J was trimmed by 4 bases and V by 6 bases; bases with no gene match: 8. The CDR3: CASRRGGLGYEQYF. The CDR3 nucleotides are TGTGCCAGCAGGCGAGGGGGACTAGGGTACGAGCAGTACTTC.

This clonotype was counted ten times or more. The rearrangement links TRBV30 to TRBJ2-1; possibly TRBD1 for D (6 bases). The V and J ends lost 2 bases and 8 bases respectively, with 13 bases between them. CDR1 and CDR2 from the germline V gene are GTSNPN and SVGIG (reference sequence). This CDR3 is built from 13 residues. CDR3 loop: CAWSIQGRYEQFF. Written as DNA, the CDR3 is TGTGCCTGGAGTATACAGGGTCGATATGAGCAGTTCTTC. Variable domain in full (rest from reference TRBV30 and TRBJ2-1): SQTIHQWPATLVQPVGSPLSLECTVEGTSNPNLYWYRQAAGRGLQLLFYSVGIGQISSEVPQNLSASRPQDRQFILSSKKLLLSDSGFYLCAWSIQGRYEQFFGPGTRLTVL.

The DNA for the CDR3 is TGCGCCAGCAGCCAAGGGAGTACAAGGATTTACACTGAAGCTTTCTTT. It codes for CASSQGSTRIYTEAFF. The chain links TRBV4-1 to TRBJ1-1; no firm D call. Looked up from germline, CDR1 is MGHRA and CDR2 is YSYEKL. This CDR3 has 16 residues. Trimming shortened V by 1 base and J by 3 bases, and 15 bases separated the two germline ends.

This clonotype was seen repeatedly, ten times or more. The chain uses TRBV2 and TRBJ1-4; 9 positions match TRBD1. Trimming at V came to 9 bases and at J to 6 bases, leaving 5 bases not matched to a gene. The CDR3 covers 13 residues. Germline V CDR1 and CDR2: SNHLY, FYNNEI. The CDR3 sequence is CASTGTGYEKLFF. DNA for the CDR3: TGTGCCAGTACCGGGACAGGGTATGAAAAACTGTTTTTT.

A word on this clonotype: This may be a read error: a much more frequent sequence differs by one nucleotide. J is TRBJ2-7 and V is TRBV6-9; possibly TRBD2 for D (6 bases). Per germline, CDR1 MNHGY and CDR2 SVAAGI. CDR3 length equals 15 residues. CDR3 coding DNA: TGTGCCAGCAGTTACGGGTCGGGAGACGTTGACGAGCAGTGCTTC. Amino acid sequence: CASSYGSGDVDEQCF.

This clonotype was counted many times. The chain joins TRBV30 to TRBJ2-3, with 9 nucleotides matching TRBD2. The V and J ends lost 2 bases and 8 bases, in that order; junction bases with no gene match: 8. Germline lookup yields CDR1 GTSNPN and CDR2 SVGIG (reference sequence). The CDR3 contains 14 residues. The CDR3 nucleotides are TGTGCCTGGAGTCCGCCTAGCGGGGCAGCTACGCAGTATTTT. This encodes CAWSPPSGAATQYF. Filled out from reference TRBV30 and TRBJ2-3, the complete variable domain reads SQTIHQWPATLVQPVGSPLSLECTVEGTSNPNLYWYRQAAGRGLQLLFYSVGIGQISSEVPQNLSASRPQDRQFILSSKKLLLSDSGFYLCAWSPPSGAATQYFGPGTRLTVL.

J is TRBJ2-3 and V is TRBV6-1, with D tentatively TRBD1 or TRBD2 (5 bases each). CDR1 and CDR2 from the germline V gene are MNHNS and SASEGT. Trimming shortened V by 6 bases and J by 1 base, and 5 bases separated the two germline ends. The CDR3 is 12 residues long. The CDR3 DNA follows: TGTGCCAGCAGGGGGGGCACAGATACGCAGTATTTT. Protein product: CASRGGTDTQYF.

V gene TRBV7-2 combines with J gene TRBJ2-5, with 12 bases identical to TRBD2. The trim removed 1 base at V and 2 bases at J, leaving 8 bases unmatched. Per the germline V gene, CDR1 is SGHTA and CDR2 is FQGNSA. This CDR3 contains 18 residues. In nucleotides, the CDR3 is TGTGCCAGCAGCTTAGGCAAGACTAGCGGGAGTCTACAAGAGACCCAGTACTTC. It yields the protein CASSLGKTSGSLQETQYF.

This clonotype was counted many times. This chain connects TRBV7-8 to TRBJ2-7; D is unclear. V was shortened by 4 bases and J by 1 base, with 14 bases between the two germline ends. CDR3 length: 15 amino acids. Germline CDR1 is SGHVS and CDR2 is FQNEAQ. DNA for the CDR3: TGTGCCAGCAGCTCACAGAAGGACCGATCCTACGAGCAGTACTTC. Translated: CASSSQKDRSYEQYF.

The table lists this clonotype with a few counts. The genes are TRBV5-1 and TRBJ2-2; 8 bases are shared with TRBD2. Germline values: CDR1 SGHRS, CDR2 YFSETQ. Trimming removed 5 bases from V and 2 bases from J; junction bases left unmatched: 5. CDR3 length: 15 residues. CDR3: CASRVVAGNTGELFF. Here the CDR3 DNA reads TGCGCCAGCAGGGTGGTAGCGGGAAACACCGGGGAGCTGTTTTTT.

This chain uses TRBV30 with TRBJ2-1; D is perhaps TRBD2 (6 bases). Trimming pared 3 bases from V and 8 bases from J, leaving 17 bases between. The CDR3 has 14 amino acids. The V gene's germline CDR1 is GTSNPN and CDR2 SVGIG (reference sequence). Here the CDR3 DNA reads TGTGCCTGGAGCTTCGGGGGTGGCGCGGATGAGCAGTTCTTC. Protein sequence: CAWSFGGGADEQFF.

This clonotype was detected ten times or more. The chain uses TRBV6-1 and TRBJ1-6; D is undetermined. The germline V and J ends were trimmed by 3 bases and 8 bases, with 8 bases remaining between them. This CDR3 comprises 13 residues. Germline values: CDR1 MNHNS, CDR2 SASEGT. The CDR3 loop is CASSDTSYSPLHF. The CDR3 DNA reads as TGTGCCAGCAGTGACACAAGCTATTCACCCCTCCACTTT.

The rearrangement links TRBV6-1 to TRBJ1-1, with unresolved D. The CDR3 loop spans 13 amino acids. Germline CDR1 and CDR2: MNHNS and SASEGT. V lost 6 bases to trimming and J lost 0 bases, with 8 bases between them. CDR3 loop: CASRSTLNTEAFF. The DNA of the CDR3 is TGTGCCAGCAGATCGACACTGAACACTGAAGCTTTCTTT.

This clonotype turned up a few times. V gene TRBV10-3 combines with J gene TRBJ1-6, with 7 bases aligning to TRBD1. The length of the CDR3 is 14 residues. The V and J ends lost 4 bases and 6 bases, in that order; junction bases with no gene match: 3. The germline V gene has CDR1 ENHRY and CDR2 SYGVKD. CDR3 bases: TGTGCCATCAGTGGGGGGACAGTTAATTCACCCCTCCACTTT. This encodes CAISGGTVNSPLHF.

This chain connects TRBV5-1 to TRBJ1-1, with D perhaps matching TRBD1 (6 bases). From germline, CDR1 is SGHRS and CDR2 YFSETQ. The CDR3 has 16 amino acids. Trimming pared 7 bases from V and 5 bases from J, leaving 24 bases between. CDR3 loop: CASQPEPGHRGTEAFF. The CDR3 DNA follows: TGCGCCAGCCAACCGGAACCGGGACACCGAGGGACTGAAGCTTTCTTT.

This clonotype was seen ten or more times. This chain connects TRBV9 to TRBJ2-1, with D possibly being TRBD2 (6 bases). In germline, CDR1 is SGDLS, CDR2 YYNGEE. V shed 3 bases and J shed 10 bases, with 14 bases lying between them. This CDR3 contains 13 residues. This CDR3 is CASSGWVGLEQFF. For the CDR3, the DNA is TGTGCCAGCAGCGGTTGGGTGGGACTGGAGCAGTTCTTC. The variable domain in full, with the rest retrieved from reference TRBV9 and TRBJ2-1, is DSGVTQTPKHLITATGQRVTLRCSPRSGDLSVYWYQQSLDQGLQFLIQYYNGEERAKGNILERFSAQQFPDLHSELNLSSLELGDSALYFCASSGWVGLEQFFGPGTRLTVL.

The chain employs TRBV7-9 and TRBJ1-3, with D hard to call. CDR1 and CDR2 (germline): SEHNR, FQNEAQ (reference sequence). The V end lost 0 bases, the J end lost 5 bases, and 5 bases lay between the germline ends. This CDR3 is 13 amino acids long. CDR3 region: CASSLAGRNTIYF. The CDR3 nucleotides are TGTGCCAGCAGCTTAGCGGGTAGAAACACCATATATTTT.

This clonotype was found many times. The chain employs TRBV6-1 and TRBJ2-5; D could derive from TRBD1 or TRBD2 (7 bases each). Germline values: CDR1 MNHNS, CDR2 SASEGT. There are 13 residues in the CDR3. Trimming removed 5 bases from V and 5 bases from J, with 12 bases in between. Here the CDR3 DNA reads TGTGCCAGCAGTTGGGGAGGGGGCGAGACCCAGTACTTC. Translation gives CASSWGGGETQYF.

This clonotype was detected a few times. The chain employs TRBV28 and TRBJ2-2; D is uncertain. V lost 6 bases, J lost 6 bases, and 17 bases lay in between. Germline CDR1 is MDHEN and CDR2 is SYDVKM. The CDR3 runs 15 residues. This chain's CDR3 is CASSPGDRGAGELFF. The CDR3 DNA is TGTGCCAGCAGCCCAGGTGATCGTGGGGCCGGGGAGCTGTTTTTT.

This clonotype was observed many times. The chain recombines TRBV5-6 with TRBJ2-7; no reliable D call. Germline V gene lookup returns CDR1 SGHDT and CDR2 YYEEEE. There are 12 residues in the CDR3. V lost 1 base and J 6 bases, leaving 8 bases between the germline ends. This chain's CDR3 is CASSLPPGEQYF. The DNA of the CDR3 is TGTGCCAGCAGCTTGCCTCCGGGCGAGCAGTACTTC.